This TCR beta chain was observed in a study of OX40 agonist ivuxolimab in advanced cancers. Study-wide context: Ivuxolimab, an antibody that agonizes OX40 (CD134), was administered to the patients. Study findings and constraints: Clonal expansion from baseline to week 6 occurred in both CD4+ and CD8+ T cells.

Between the trimmed V and J ends, which lost 6 bases and 6 bases, there was a span of 14 bases. Per the germline V gene, CDR1 is MNHEY and CDR2 is SVGAGI. The CDR3 has 13 residues. Concerning this clone itself: Its antigen is unidentified.

Libraries were prepared by immunoSEQ multiplex PCR; TCRdb keeps only in-frame clonotypes and omits some of them. This table holds 50,000 to 75,000 clones, around 85% found once. Any history of autoimmune disease or systemic immunosuppression disqualified patients. The sequence came from an adult with an advanced solid tumor such as melanoma, head and neck, liver or kidney cancer. This specimen was CD4+ or CD8+ T cells sorted from blood, taken in a trial of the OX40 agonist ivuxolimab. V is TRBV6-5 and J is TRBJ1-2; maybe TRBD1 (5 bases). The CDR3 region is CASRTPQGHGYTF. As DNA, the CDR3 is TGTGCCAGCAGAACGCCGCAGGGTCATGGCTACACCTTC.